Given below is one TCR beta chain in context. The clone's antigen remains unknown. Base qualities were left out, and no much larger clone turns up one base away. The record originates from a study of T cell responses to AZD1222 COVID-19 vaccine (dated by TCRdb to the early 2020s). With respect to the entire study: Because spike-specific TCR depth and breadth did not differ between the two schedules, AZD1222 recipients who got a second dose at roughly 4 weeks were pooled with those who got a second dose at roughly 12 weeks. A total of around 240 trial participants underwent TCR sequencing, of whom under 220 had received two doses of AZD1222 and approximately 25 had received two doses of the MenACWY control vaccine. Trial participants were enrolled by age into 18-55, 56-69 and 70-plus year subgroups, with roughly 160, 29 and 62 TCR-sequenced participants respectively. Beyond this particular receptor, the publication reports: The 56-69-year group was small, and its depth increase did not reach significance, likely because of low power. Spike-specific TCR breadth and depth rose significantly after two AZD1222 doses compared with day 0 and with MenACWY recipients. Because no day 14 peak-response samples were available, the repertoires could be characterized only after the peak T cell response. Conclusions about previously exposed vaccinees are limited, since just five to seven AZD1222 recipients were seropositive for SARS-CoV-2 at baseline. Participants were mostly white British and included more females than males, and it was suggested by the authors that clonal diversity may have been underestimated. Vaccine-associated CD4 TCRs spanned the whole spike protein, with dominant responses in regions 160-218 and 743-854. Nearly half of unique spike-specific TCRs reportedly recognized epitopes outside regions mutated in the B.1.351 and B.1.1.7 variants.

The CDR3 regions of human TCRbeta chains were subjected to immunosequencing. In the paper's pipeline: Repertoire TCRs were matched against a reference library of SARS-CoV-2-specific TCRs generated with the MIRA antigen-specificity platform. Breadth meant the fraction of unique TCRs that were SARS-CoV-2-associated, whereas depth meant the fraction of total T cells that were SARS-CoV-2-associated. Using the MIRA data, every spike-specific TCR was mapped to the spike region that the TCR reacted to and assigned to either a CD4 or a CD8 class. Log10-transformed breadth and depth values were compared by one-way ANOVA with Sidak's multiple comparisons tests. This immuneACCESS table, as held by TCRdb, lists in-frame sequences with V and J called but not all clones. Of the missing ones, under half trace to an unresolved V gene in checked studies; the others have no known cause. V, J and clone size were drawn from that table, and D and trimming were deduced from the DNA. This sample comprises under 95,000 clones, 90% of them detected only once. 8.4% of the sample goes to the ten largest clones.

V loses 5 bases, J loses 0 bases, and the germline ends lie 9 bases apart. The CDR3 spans 14 residues, from the cysteine through the phenylalanine. Solely the CDR3 DNA is kept, with 42 bases framed from the first base. CDR1 and CDR2 (KGHDR, SFDVKD) derive from the germline V gene. What the time point label conveys for this sample: baseline before first vaccination. Vaccinee samples came from UK trials COV001 and COV002, including a single-blind randomized controlled phase 2/3 trial of AZD1222 (ChAdOx1 nCoV-19) in healthy adults. For TCRbeta chain sequencing, PBMC samples from trial participants were taken at day 0 and at day 28 after the second dose.

The rearrangement joined TRBV24-1 to TRBJ1-1; no D gene is confidently identified. The sample in question was peripheral blood, obtained on day 0 of AZD1222 vaccination. The receptor's source is an adult in good health. The nucleotide sequence reads as follows: TGTGCCACCAGTGCTTCTTCAATGAACACTGAAGCTTTCTTT. Its translation reads: CATSASSMNTEAFF.